Presented here are 19 T cell receptor beta chains from one specimen sequenced in a study of cytomegalovirus exposure and HLA in healthy donors. The repertoire was sequenced with immunoSEQ multiplex PCR; TCRdb's copy has only in-frame clones and lacks some. The sample holds 150,000 to 200,000 clones, roughly 84% seen once. The sample consisted of PBMCs. The receptor source for this set is a man aged 25-45 years in good health and CMV-seropositive.

The rearrangement uses TRBV7-2 and TRBJ2-7; the D gene is possibly TRBD1 (5 bases). This CDR3 is 13 amino acids long. V was pared by 5 bases and J by 4 bases, with 12 bases between. Germline V gene sequence: CDR1 SGHTA, CDR2 FQGNSA. The CDR3 protein is CASSRWGGYEQYF. DNA of the CDR3: TGTGCCAGCAGCCGCTGGGGCGGTTACGAGCAGTACTTC. Using reference TRBV7-2 and TRBJ2-7 for the parts outside the CDR3, the full variable domain is GAGVSQSPSNKVTEKGKDVELRCDPISGHTALYWYRQSLGQGLEFLIYFQGNSAPDKSGLPSDRFSAERTGGSVSTLTIQRTQQEDSAVYLCASSRWGGYEQYFGPGTRLTVT.

This chain links TRBV10-3 with TRBJ1-3; D is possibly TRBD1 (5 bases). The CDR3 is 14 residues long. Trimming left V 6 bases short and J 0 bases short, with 9 bases between. The germline CDR1 and CDR2 sequences are ENHRY and SYGVKD. This chain's CDR3 is CAIRPDSSGNTIYF. The CDR3 DNA sequence: TGTGCCATCAGGCCAGACAGCTCTGGAAACACCATATATTTT.

This chain uses TRBV7-3 with TRBJ2-1; TRBD2 aligns across 8 bases. Germline CDR1 and CDR2: SGHTA and FQGTGA. This CDR3 is 15 amino acids long. V gave up 4 bases and J gave up 5 bases; unmatched junction bases: 7. CDR3 protein: CASSSSGTRHNEQFF. The DNA of the CDR3 is TGTGCCAGCAGCTCCTCCGGGACTAGACACAATGAGCAGTTCTTC.

Points on this clone: The sample has other DNA sequences that encode this CDR3 too. The V call is TRBV4-1, the J call TRBJ2-7; weak D call: TRBD1 (5 bases). The CDR3 is made up of 14 amino acids. Trimming removed 3 bases at V and 2 bases at J, with 11 bases between. Germline V gene data show CDR1 as MGHRA and CDR2 as YSYEKL. CDR3 coding DNA: TGCGCCAGCAGCCAGGGCCAGGGTACCTACGAGCAGTACTTC. Protein: CASSQGQGTYEQYF.

The table lists this clone with a few counts. The chain combines TRBV27 with TRBJ1-1; no definite D call. This CDR3 contains 15 residues. The germline V gene encodes CDR1 MNHEY and CDR2 SMNVEV (reference sequence). Trimming stripped 0 bases from V and 7 bases from J, with 15 bases between. The chain's CDR3 is CASSLSANPTLEAFF. The CDR3 DNA sequence: TGTGCCAGCAGTTTATCAGCGAACCCTACCCTTGAAGCTTTCTTT.

The chain has TRBV2 and TRBJ2-7; D perhaps matches TRBD2 (5 bases). CDR1 and CDR2 (germline): SNHLY, FYNNEI. V lost 7 bases, J lost 0 bases, and 10 bases lay in between. CDR3 length equals 13 residues. DNA for the CDR3: TGTGCCAGCACCGGGATGCACTCCTACGAGCAGTACTTC. It specifies CASTGMHSYEQYF.

V and J are TRBV11-2 and TRBJ2-1; a possible D gene is TRBD2 (5 bases). The CDR3 is 13 residues long. Between the trimmed V and J ends, which lost 5 bases and 6 bases, there was a span of 11 bases. Looked up from germline, CDR1 is SGHAT and CDR2 is FQNNGV. The CDR3 nucleotides read TGTGCCAGCAGCAACGGACTCCCCAATGAGCAGTTCTTC. Its protein product is CASSNGLPNEQFF.

V gene TRBV29-1 combines with J gene TRBJ2-5; D is perhaps TRBD1 (6 bases). The CDR3 is made up of 12 amino acids. Between the trimmed V and J ends, which lost 3 bases and 10 bases, there was a span of 15 bases. The germline CDR1 and CDR2 sequences are SQVTM and ANQGSEA. The DNA of the CDR3 is TGCAGCGTTGAGGCCGTTGGGGGCATCCAGTACTTC. Translating gives CSVEAVGGIQYF.

The rearrangement links TRBV6-6 to TRBJ2-7, with 8 bases fitting TRBD1. The CDR3 contains 13 residues. With 6 bases clipped from V and 0 bases from J, the junction kept 1 base outside the gene matches. Germline CDR1 and CDR2: MNHNY and SVGAGI (reference sequence). In DNA form, the CDR3 reads TGTGCCAGCAGACAGGGGGTCTCCTACGAGCAGTACTTC. Amino acids: CASRQGVSYEQYF.

The rearrangement uses TRBV13 and TRBJ2-7; D is perhaps TRBD2 (6 bases). The CDR3 totals 17 residues. Germline lookup yields CDR1 PRHDT and CDR2 FYEKMQ (reference sequence). Trimming left V 2 bases short and J 3 bases short, with 20 bases between. CDR3 DNA: TGTGCCAGCAGCTTAAACTCGTGGGGGGAGATAGACTACGAGCAGTACTTC. It is translated as CASSLNSWGEIDYEQYF.

The rearrangement links TRBV5-4 to TRBJ2-1, with 9 positions matching TRBD2. With 4 bases clipped from V and 5 bases from J, the junction kept 7 bases outside the gene matches. The CDR3 contains 15 residues. Per the germline V gene, CDR1 is SGHNT and CDR2 is YYREEE (reference sequence). The CDR3 sequence: CASSRRLADHNEQFF. CDR3 DNA: TGTGCCAGCAGCCGTCGACTAGCGGACCACAATGAGCAGTTCTTC.

V and J are TRBV4-2 and TRBJ2-1, with a tentative D call TRBD2 (5 bases). Trimming cost V 6 bases and J 6 bases, with 12 bases left between them. CDR3 size: 13 residues. Germline-derived CDR1 and CDR2 are LGHNA and YNFKEQ. CDR3 sequence reads: CASRGFRGNEQFF. In DNA form, the CDR3 reads TGTGCCAGCAGGGGGTTCCGGGGCAATGAGCAGTTCTTC.

This clone came up once. The chain recombines TRBV9 with TRBJ2-6, with 8 bases matching TRBD1. V shed 3 bases and J 0 bases; nucleotides not matched to a gene: 11. The CDR3 contains 19 residues. From germline, CDR1 is SGDLS and CDR2 YYNGEE. CDR3 DNA: TGTGCCAGCAGCGAATCAACCCCCGACAGGGGCTCTGGGGCCAACGTCCTGACTTTC. Protein: CASSESTPDRGSGANVLTF.

The chain is built from TRBV27 and TRBJ2-3, with D tentatively TRBD1 (5 bases). This CDR3 region has 15 residues. CDR1 and CDR2 from the germline V gene are MNHEY and SMNVEV (reference sequence). Trimming removed 10 bases from V and 0 bases from J, with 17 bases in between. CDR3 in DNA: TGTGCCACAGCCCTGGGCAGGGCTAGCACAGATACGCAGTATTTT. Translation gives CATALGRASTDTQYF.

This clone was observed a handful of times. V usage is TRBV9 and J usage is TRBJ2-1; no reliable D call. Germline V gene lookup returns CDR1 SGDLS and CDR2 YYNGEE. The CDR3 consists of 12 residues. Trimming shortened V by 0 bases and J by 6 bases, and 4 bases separated the two germline ends. Written as DNA, the CDR3 is TGTGCCAGCAGCGTAGCGGGCAATGAGCAGTTCTTC. Translated, it gives CASSVAGNEQFF.

V gene TRBV4-3 combines with J gene TRBJ2-7; D perhaps matches TRBD1 (5 bases). This CDR3 comprises 13 residues. V dropped 4 bases and J dropped 7 bases, with 14 bases sitting between them. CDR1 LGHNA and CDR2 YSLEER come from the germline V gene. This CDR3 is CASSLTRVREQYF. The CDR3, as DNA: TGCGCCAGCAGCCTCACCAGGGTGCGGGAGCAGTACTTC.

J is TRBJ1-1 and V is TRBV7-3; D gene uncertain. The germline V gene has CDR1 SGHTA and CDR2 FQGTGA. Between the trimmed V and J ends, which lost 5 bases and 0 bases, there was a span of 10 bases. The CDR3 length is 14 residues. The DNA of the CDR3 is TGTGCCAGCAGCCCCGACACTCTGAACACTGAAGCTTTCTTT. Its protein is CASSPDTLNTEAFF.

The genes are TRBV25-1 and TRBJ1-2; D is ambiguous. Germline loops: CDR1 MGHDK, CDR2 SYGVNS. The V and J ends lost 1 base and 2 bases respectively, with 5 bases between them. This CDR3 is 13 amino acids long. The CDR3 DNA is TGTGCCAGCAGTGAATTTCAAAACTATGGCTACACCTTC. Encoded protein: CASSEFQNYGYTF.

This rearrangement joins TRBV5-1 to TRBJ2-3; tentatively, D is TRBD2 (6 bases). The CDR3 spans 15 residues. The V gene's germline CDR1 is SGHRS and CDR2 YFSETQ. The V and J ends lost 3 bases and 5 bases respectively, with 16 bases between them. CDR3 sequence reads: CASSSVGGGLDTQYF. The CDR3 DNA follows: TGCGCCAGCAGCTCCGTCGGGGGTGGATTAGATACGCAGTATTTT.